The 12 T cell receptor beta chains reported below all come from one sample, sequenced in a study of identical twins (dated by TCRdb to 2016 to 2017). The library relied on 5' RACE. Data came from an Illumina HiSeq 2000. The public sequencing data were trimmed at Q25 with fastp and processed into clonotypes with MiXCR by TCRdb, which kept only in-frame beta chains. Here each entry gathers all rows of one CDR3 protein and keeps the most common genes and DNA. This sample is represented by around 470,000 distinct CDR3 sequences; approximately 15% of them were singletons. Roughly 0.5% of the sample goes to the ten largest clones. The same data also went into a second study, on yellow fever vaccine responses in identical twins.

The material sequenced was CD4+ T cells sorted from blood. The origin of the receptors is a young woman in good health.

This clonotype was observed at least ten times. This rearrangement joins TRBV7-8 to TRBJ2-7, with 8 bases that match TRBD1. Germline CDR1 SGHVS, CDR2 FQNEAQ. The V gene end was trimmed by 1 base and the J gene end by 2 bases; junction bases not matched to a gene: 7. This CDR3 has 16 residues. The CDR3 DNA is TGTGCCAGCAGCTTAGGAGGGGGGACAGGTCCCTACGAGCAGTACTTC. This translates into CASSLGGGTGPYEQYF.

The rearrangement links TRBV20-1 to TRBJ2-2; weak D call: TRBD1 (6 bases). This CDR3 has 15 residues. Trimming pared 6 bases from V and 5 bases from J, leaving 19 bases between. Germline-derived CDR1 and CDR2 are DFQATT and SNEGSKA (reference sequence). The CDR3 reads CSAPHPGHLTGELFF. In DNA form, the CDR3 reads TGCAGTGCACCACACCCGGGACACTTGACCGGGGAGCTGTTTTTT.

The V call is TRBV12-3 or TRBV12-4, the J call TRBJ1-3; D not resolved. The CDR3 runs 14 residues. The V and J ends lost 0 bases and 4 bases respectively, with 7 bases between them. CDR3 residues: CASSLAGGGNTIYF. In DNA form, the CDR3 reads TGTGCCAGCAGTTTAGCGGGAGGAGGAAACACCATATATTTT.

This clonotype has a count of ten or more. The gene calls are TRBV7-9 and TRBJ1-6; no clear D gene. Germline values: CDR1 SEHNR, CDR2 FQNEAQ (reference sequence). The CDR3 has 13 amino acids. V gave up 1 base and J gave up 8 bases, with 6 bases separating them. In DNA, the CDR3 is TGTGCCAGCAGCTTAGATACAGATTCACCCCTCCACTTT. Its translation is CASSLDTDSPLHF.

This clonotype has a handful of counts. The V and J genes are TRBV7-9 and TRBJ2-3; D is ambiguous. Trimming shortened V by 4 bases and J by 0 bases, and 8 bases separated the two germline ends. Germline V gene sequence: CDR1 SEHNR, CDR2 FQNEAQ (reference sequence). This CDR3 has 14 residues. The CDR3 bases are TGTGCCAGCAGCTCCCGGTTTAGCACAGATACGCAGTATTTT. Residues: CASSSRFSTDTQYF.

V gene TRBV11-2 combines with J gene TRBJ2-1, with 11 nucleotides matching TRBD2. The V gene end was trimmed by 6 bases and the J gene end by 7 bases; junction bases not matched to a gene: 8. Per germline, CDR1 SGHAT and CDR2 FQNNGV. This CDR3 region has 15 residues. The CDR3 reads CASSLSGRAWNEQFF. The CDR3 coding sequence is TGTGCCAGCAGTCTTAGCGGGAGGGCATGGAATGAGCAGTTCTTC.

The V gene is TRBV2, the J gene TRBJ2-2, with D uncertain. The CDR3 spans 12 residues. The germline V gene has CDR1 SNHLY and CDR2 FYNNEI. CDR3 amino acids: CATSKGTGELFF. The CDR3 DNA reads as TGTGCTACCAGCAAGGGCACCGGGGAGCTGTTTTTT.

This clonotype was found a few times. For the CDR3, the DNA is TGTGCCATCAGTGATACGGGACAGGGGAAGATGGTAAGCAATCAGCCCCAGCATTTT. This encodes CAISDTGQGKMVSNQPQHF. The V and J genes are TRBV10-3 and TRBJ1-5; 10 bases line up with TRBD1. The CDR3 runs 19 residues. With 3 bases clipped from V and 1 base from J, the junction kept 12 bases outside the gene matches. The germline gives CDR1 ENHRY, CDR2 SYGVKD.

This clonotype was seen a handful of times. The chain carries TRBV7-9 and TRBJ2-1; D remains unclear. The CDR3 has 15 residues. Germline V gene data show CDR1 as SEHNR and CDR2 as FQNEAQ (reference sequence). Trimming removed 7 bases from V and 1 base from J, with 14 bases in between. CDR3 sequence reads: CASTPSPGSYNEQFF. The DNA for the CDR3 is TGTGCCAGCACCCCCAGCCCGGGTTCCTACAATGAGCAGTTCTTC.

This clonotype was observed a handful of times. The rearrangement links TRBV12-3 or TRBV12-4 to TRBJ2-5; D possibly corresponds to TRBD1 (6 bases). The V gene lost 7 bases and the J gene lost 4 bases, with 13 bases spanning the gap. The CDR3 is 13 residues long. The CDR3 loop is CASNNRVGETQYF. The CDR3 nucleotides read TGTGCCAGCAACAACAGGGTTGGAGAGACCCAGTACTTC.

In its sample, this clonotype was seen a few times. The V gene is TRBV29-1, the J gene TRBJ2-5; 9 nucleotides line up with TRBD1. CDR1 SQVTM and CDR2 ANQGSEA come from the germline V gene. This CDR3 region has 12 residues. V dropped 3 bases and J dropped 7; count of bases not matched to a gene: 3. The CDR3 DNA is TGCAGCGTTGAGGGACAGGGCCGGACCCAGTACTTC. Its translation: CSVEGQGRTQYF.

This clonotype was observed a single time. This chain links TRBV29-1 with TRBJ2-2; D possibly corresponds to TRBD1 (5 bases). Trimming cost V 3 bases and J 2 bases, with 10 bases left between them. The CDR3 contains 14 residues. Looked up from germline, CDR1 is SQVTM and CDR2 is ANQGSEA. Written as DNA, the CDR3 is TGCAGCGTTGAGTCGGACATCAACACCGGGGAGCTGTTTTTT. It translates to CSVESDINTGELFF.